These 11 T cell receptor beta chains originate from one sample sequenced in a study of OX40 agonist ivuxolimab in advanced cancers. The method was immunoSEQ multiplex PCR; TCRdb's version includes in-frame clones alone and lacks a portion of them. The data contain tens of thousands of clones, about 86% of them seen just once; the ten biggest clones take up roughly 0.6%. Sequenced here: CD4+ or CD8+ T cells sorted from blood, sampled in a trial of the OX40 agonist ivuxolimab. These receptors all come from an adult with an advanced solid tumor such as melanoma, head and neck, liver or kidney cancer.

The chain recombines TRBV11-2 with TRBJ2-1; 8 bases line up with TRBD2. CDR1 SGHAT and CDR2 FQNNGV come from the germline V gene. The V gene end was trimmed by 5 bases and the J gene end by 3 bases; junction bases not matched to a gene: 9. The length of the CDR3 is 16 residues. The DNA of the CDR3 is TGTGCCAGCAGCAAACCGATGGGGACTAGCTACAATGAGCAGTTCTTC. It translates to CASSKPMGTSYNEQFF.

There are a few counts of this clone. A read error may produce the germline difference seen at one junction end. V gene TRBV7-2 combines with J gene TRBJ1-1, with 8 bases aligning to TRBD1. CDR1 is SGHTA, CDR2 FQGNSA, per germline. CDR3 size: 11 residues. CDR3 sequence (DNA): TGTGCCAGCAGCTTGGACAGGGAAGTTTTCTTT. It is translated as CASSLDREVFF.

This chain connects TRBV7-2 to TRBJ1-4; the match to TRBD1 covers 9 bases. Germline-derived CDR1 and CDR2 are SGHTA and FQGNSA. V shed 4 bases and J 0 bases; nucleotides not matched to a gene: 9. The CDR3 runs 18 residues. CDR3 protein: CASSSARTGAPTNEKLFF. The CDR3 DNA reads as TGTGCCAGCAGCTCCGCGCGGACAGGGGCGCCAACTAATGAAAAACTGTTTTTT.

The V call is TRBV29-1, the J call TRBJ1-1; TRBD1 aligns across 7 bases. Losses at the gene ends were 4 bases for V and 5 bases for J; bases not matched to a gene: 4. This CDR3 spans 12 amino acids. Per germline, CDR1 SQVTM and CDR2 ANQGSEA. CDR3 nucleotide sequence: TGCAGCGTTGGCAGGGGGGGTACTGAAGCTTTCTTT. As protein: CSVGRGGTEAFF. The full variable domain, with the rest looked up from reference TRBV29-1 and TRBJ1-1, is SAVISQKPSRDICQRGTSLTIQCQVDSQVTMMFWYRQQPGQSLTLIATANQGSEATYESGFVIDKFPISRPNLTFSTLTVSNMSPEDSSIYLCSVGRGGTEAFFGQGTRLTVV.

The gene calls are TRBV5-1 and TRBJ1-2; TRBD1 matches 7 bases. V lost 0 bases to trimming and J lost 7 bases; unmatched junction nucleotides: 0. CDR3 length equals 12 residues. Germline CDR1 and CDR2: SGHRS and YFSETQ. DNA of the CDR3: TGCGCCAGCAGCTTGGACAGGGGTGGCTACACCTTC. Its translation: CASSLDRGGYTF.

The V gene is TRBV5-8, the J gene TRBJ1-6; TRBD1 aligns across 9 bases. CDR1 is SGHTS, CDR2 YDEGEE, per germline. V was pared by 4 bases and J by 9 bases, with 8 bases of the junction left unmatched. CDR3 size: 15 residues. Written as DNA, the CDR3 is TGTGCCAGCAGCCTAGGACAGGGGCGCGGTTCACCCCTCCACTTT. Its protein product is CASSLGQGRGSPLHF.

The J gene is TRBJ1-1, the V gene TRBV6-6; D is ambiguous. The CDR3 spans 11 residues. The V end lost 0 bases, the J end lost 11 bases, and 7 bases lay between the germline ends. Germline V gene sequence: CDR1 MNHNY, CDR2 SVGAGI (reference sequence). The CDR3, as DNA: TGTGCCAGCAGTTACTCGGGGTCTGCTTTCTTT. As protein: CASSYSGSAFF.

This clone was seen a few times. This chain links TRBV7-3 with TRBJ2-7, with a tentative D call TRBD1 (7 bases). Trimming took off 1 base at V and 2 bases at J, with 12 bases between the two ends. This CDR3 is 15 amino acids long. Germline CDR1 is SGHTA and CDR2 is FQGTGA. DNA of the CDR3: TGTGCCAGCAGCTTAAGGGGGGACAGTACCTACGAGCAGTACTTC. As protein: CASSLRGDSTYEQYF.

This chain connects TRBV6-1 to TRBJ2-5; the D call may be TRBD1 or TRBD2 (5 bases each). V was shortened by 4 bases and J by 6 bases, with 15 bases between the two germline ends. CDR1 MNHNS and CDR2 SASEGT come from the germline V gene. The CDR3 is made up of 14 amino acids. This CDR3 reads CASSVTRGPQTQYF. For the CDR3, the DNA is TGTGCCAGCAGTGTTACTCGGGGCCCCCAGACCCAGTACTTC.

This clone showed up just once. This chain joins TRBV15 and TRBJ2-5; D gene uncertain. Per germline, CDR1 LNHNV and CDR2 YYDKDF (reference sequence). V gave up 2 bases and J gave up 5 bases, with 15 bases separating them. The CDR3 consists of 15 residues. For the CDR3, the DNA is TGTGCCACCAGCAGACTATCGGCAGGTCAGGAGACCCAGTACTTC. It codes for CATSRLSAGQETQYF.

The CDR3 here is CASSSRTGGYNEQFF. CDR3 sequence (DNA): TGTGCCAGCAGCTCAAGGACAGGGGGCTACAATGAGCAGTTCTTC. The rearrangement joins TRBV9 to TRBJ2-1; 10 bases line up with TRBD1. With 4 bases clipped from V and 3 bases from J, the junction kept 4 bases outside the gene matches. This CDR3 comprises 15 residues. Per germline, CDR1 SGDLS and CDR2 YYNGEE.